The 16 T cell receptor beta chains below all came from one sample that was sequenced in a study of T cells in Graves' hyperthyroidism and ophthalmopathy. RNA transcripts were the template for amplifying TCR beta CDR3 regions. The TCR CDR3 first-round RT-PCR relied on the HTBI primer set. TCRdb reprocessed the multiplex PCR reads with MiXCR, giving one entry per CDR3 protein. Here the sample spans hundreds of thousands of distinct CDR3 sequences, around 15% being singletons. The specimen was blood. Every receptor here comes from a woman aged 18-30 years with Graves' ophthalmopathy.

Ten or more counts support this clonotype. The chain links TRBV7-9 to TRBJ2-5, with D unresolved. Germline CDR1 SEHNR, CDR2 FQNEAQ (reference sequence). With 5 bases removed from V and 4 bases from J, the gap between germline ends came to 11 bases. The CDR3 totals 13 residues. The CDR3 coding sequence is TGTGCCAGCAGCCTCTCTCAGGCAGAGACCCAGTACTTC. Protein sequence: CASSLSQAETQYF.

There are a few counts of this clonotype. One junction end disagrees with the germline gene, perhaps due to a read error. The chain carries TRBV5-4 and TRBJ2-2; D call uncertain. This CDR3 contains 12 residues. Per the germline V gene, CDR1 is SGHNT and CDR2 is YYREEE (reference sequence). CDR3 loop: CAVSAPVGELFF. The CDR3 nucleotides are TGCGCGGTCTCCGCCCCTGTCGGGGAGCTGTTTTTT.

In regard to this clonotype: One end of the junction fails to match germline, which may point to a read error. The chain couples TRBV7-7 to TRBJ2-5; TRBD2 is a possible D gene (5 bases). Germline loops: CDR1 SSHAT, CDR2 FNYEAQ (reference sequence). The CDR3 is 15 residues long. The CDR3 nucleotides are TGTGCTAGCAGCTTAGGAGGTACTGGCCAAGAGACCCAGTACTTC. Amino acids: CASSLGGTGQETQYF.

This clonotype appeared many times. The rearrangement links TRBV20-1 to TRBJ2-7; D may match TRBD1 or TRBD2 (5 bases each). The germline V gene has CDR1 DFQATT and CDR2 SNEGSKA (reference sequence). There are 15 residues in the CDR3. Trimming removed 3 bases from V and 6 bases from J, with 21 bases in between. This CDR3 reads CSASDGTEVTREQYF. In nucleotides, the CDR3 is TGCAGTGCTAGCGATGGGACCGAGGTGACTCGCGAGCAGTACTTC.

This clonotype occurred many times. The chain employs TRBV3-1 and TRBJ2-3; D gene uncertain. The germline CDR1 and CDR2 sequences are LGHDT and YNNKEL (reference sequence). This CDR3 has 12 amino acids. The V end was cut by 2 bases, the J end by 4 bases, with 4 bases between. Here the CDR3 DNA reads TGTGCCAGCAGCCAATTGGCAGATACGCAGTATTTT. Residues: CASSQLADTQYF.

This clonotype was found many times. V is TRBV5-8 and J is TRBJ1-1; D gene unclear. Trimming pared 0 bases from V and 5 bases from J, leaving 11 bases between. The germline CDR1 and CDR2 sequences are SGHTS and YDEGEE. The CDR3 spans 14 residues. The CDR3 loop is CASSLEGGETEAFF. The CDR3 coding sequence is TGTGCCAGCAGCTTGGAAGGTGGAGAGACTGAAGCTTTCTTT.

This clonotype was recorded many times. This chain uses TRBV28 with TRBJ1-1; D is perhaps TRBD1 (6 bases). Trimming removed 3 bases at V and 0 bases at J, with 8 bases between. The CDR3 is made up of 14 amino acids. CDR1 and CDR2 (germline): MDHEN, SYDVKM. DNA for the CDR3: TGTGCCAGCAGTTTCAGGGGCATGAACACTGAAGCTTTCTTT. It specifies CASSFRGMNTEAFF.

As for this clonotype: This may arise from a read error, as a much more abundant clone is one base away. The gene calls are TRBV12-3 or TRBV12-4 and TRBJ2-1, with 8 bases lining up with TRBD1. The J call may be faulty, since TRBJ2-7 better matches the DNA end. The CDR3 extends over 16 amino acids. CDR3 region: CASSSRQGPPYNEQYF. CDR3 coding DNA: TGTGCCAGCAGCTCCAGACAGGGGCCCCCTTACAATGAGCAGTACTTC.

This rearrangement joins TRBV5-1 to TRBJ2-1; 9 bases fit TRBD2. J gave up 6 bases and V 3 bases, and 7 bases lay outside the gene matches. The CDR3 runs 15 residues. Germline loops: CDR1 SGHRS, CDR2 YFSETQ. CDR3 amino acids: CASSSGSGSPNEQFF. For the CDR3, the DNA is TGCGCCAGCAGCTCTGGTAGCGGGAGTCCCAATGAGCAGTTCTTC.

This clonotype has a count of ten or more. The chain has TRBV28 and TRBJ1-2; tentatively, D is TRBD1 (5 bases). The germline V gene encodes CDR1 MDHEN and CDR2 SYDVKM. The CDR3 extends over 15 amino acids. The germline V and J ends were trimmed by 8 bases and 11 bases, with 27 bases remaining between them. In DNA form, the CDR3 reads TGTGCCAGCGCGTGGTCGGACGACGGAGCAGGGAGGTACACCTTC. It encodes CASAWSDDGAGRYTF.

Ten or more counts support this clonotype. This sequence joins TRBV7-2 and TRBJ1-2; 8 bases map to TRBD1. The CDR3 is 19 amino acids. Germline V lookup: CDR1 SGHTA, CDR2 FQGNSA. The J segment lost 8 bases and the V segment lost 4 bases, leaving 24 bases of the junction unmatched. DNA of the CDR3: TGTGCCAGCAGCTCGCTTCATCCCCTTACAGCAGGGGGCAAATTCGGCTACACCTTC. It codes for CASSSLHPLTAGGKFGYTF. The full variable domain, completed using reference TRBV7-2 and TRBJ1-2, is GAGVSQSPSNKVTEKGKDVELRCDPISGHTALYWYRQSLGQGLEFLIYFQGNSAPDKSGLPSDRFSAERTGGSVSTLTIQRTQQEDSAVYLCASSSLHPLTAGGKFGYTFGSGTRLTVV.

The V call is TRBV4-2, the J call TRBJ2-1, with TRBD2 matching over 9 bases. The DNA end lines up better with TRBJ2-7; the J call may be wrong. There are 16 residues in the CDR3. Germline values: CDR1 LGHNA, CDR2 YNFKEQ. The CDR3 DNA reads as TGTGCCAGCAGCCAAGATGGCGGGGGGGCCTTCAATGAGCAGTACTTC. This translates into CASSQDGGGAFNEQYF.

A few counts support this clonotype. This chain joins TRBV24-1 and TRBJ2-3; D remains unclear. Trimming stripped 6 bases from V and 5 bases from J, with 14 bases between. Germline CDR1 reads KGHDR; CDR2 reads SFDVKD. The CDR3 length is 14 residues. CDR3 sequence: CATSSRTPGDTQYF. In DNA, the CDR3 is TGTGCCACCAGTTCTAGGACGCCGGGAGATACGCAGTATTTT.

This clonotype was counted at least ten times. V is TRBV20-1 and J is TRBJ1-1; TRBD1 aligns across 7 bases. Looked up from germline, CDR1 is DFQATT and CDR2 is SNEGSKA (reference sequence). This CDR3 has 13 residues. V lost 6 bases and J lost 0; bases outside the gene matches: 4. CDR3: CSAVQGMNTEAFF. In DNA form, the CDR3 reads TGCAGTGCGGTACAGGGGATGAACACTGAAGCTTTCTTT.

The rearrangement uses TRBV2 and TRBJ1-3, with a possible D match to TRBD1 (5 bases). V dropped 6 bases and J dropped 3 bases, with 12 bases sitting between them. The CDR3 spans 14 residues. Per germline, CDR1 SNHLY and CDR2 FYNNEI. The CDR3 sequence is CASSRDSGGNTIYF. As DNA, the CDR3 is TGTGCCAGCAGCCGGGACTCAGGTGGAAACACCATATATTTT.

This clonotype has at least ten counts. CDR3 amino acids: CASSLPGNQETQYF. The CDR3 region has the DNA TGTGCCAGCAGTTTACCCGGGAACCAAGAGACCCAGTACTTC. The rearrangement joins TRBV12-3 or TRBV12-4 to TRBJ2-5, with D possibly being TRBD2 (5 bases). Trimming pared 2 bases from V and 0 bases from J, leaving 7 bases between. The CDR3 totals 14 residues.